Listed here are 11 T cell receptor beta chains from one sample, sequenced in a study of cytomegalovirus exposure and HLA in healthy donors. Both 60 Vbeta primers and 13 Jbeta primers went into the PCR. This table comes from immunoSEQ multiplex PCR, and its TCRdb copy is limited to in-frame clones, with some not included. The sample has some 140,000 clones; 73% are singletons. Sequences were obtained from PBMCs. The receptors were sampled from a woman aged 40-49 years in good health and CMV-seronegative.

This chain uses TRBV6-5 with TRBJ1-1; D possibly corresponds to TRBD1 (6 bases). V was cut by 2 bases and J by 1 base, with 11 bases left in between. The CDR3 sequence is 15 residues long. In germline, CDR1 is MNHEY, CDR2 SVGAGI. CDR3 in amino acids: CASSYGGGENTEAFF. The CDR3 coding sequence is TGTGCCAGCAGTTACGGAGGGGGGGAGAACACTGAAGCTTTCTTT.

The rearrangement uses TRBV19 and TRBJ1-1, with 8 bases aligning to TRBD1. There are 14 residues in the CDR3. Trimming at V came to 1 base and at J to 4 bases, leaving 2 bases not matched to a gene. Germline lookup yields CDR1 LNHDA and CDR2 SQIVND (reference sequence). CDR3: CASSIAGGITEAFF. The CDR3, as DNA: TGTGCCAGTAGTATAGCAGGGGGCATCACTGAAGCTTTCTTT.

The V gene is TRBV4-1, the J gene TRBJ1-1; TRBD1 might be the D (6 bases). Germline V lookup: CDR1 MGHRA, CDR2 YSYEKL. Trimming pared 4 bases from V and 2 bases from J, leaving 14 bases between. The CDR3 runs 15 residues. The CDR3 DNA reads as TGCGCCAGCAGCCGGACAGCAACAGGCAACACTGAAGCTTTCTTT. Protein: CASSRTATGNTEAFF.

V and J are TRBV11-3 and TRBJ2-3; 8 bases are shared with TRBD2. J was trimmed by 9 bases and V by 5 bases; bases with no gene match: 4. The germline V gene has CDR1 SGHNT and CDR2 YENEEA. The CDR3 length is 12 residues. CDR3 loop: CASSPTSGTQYF. DNA of the CDR3: TGTGCCAGCAGCCCCACTAGCGGAACGCAGTATTTT.

J is TRBJ1-6 and V is TRBV19; D is perhaps TRBD1 (5 bases). CDR3 length: 17 amino acids. Germline CDR1 and CDR2: LNHDA and SQIVND (reference sequence). V shed 0 bases and J shed 7 bases, with 16 bases lying between them. CDR3 in DNA: TGTGCCAGTAGTATAGATCTCCCAGGGCTGCCAAATTCACCCCTCCACTTT. Its protein product is CASSIDLPGLPNSPLHF.

J is TRBJ1-5 and V is TRBV28; possibly TRBD1 for D (5 bases). This CDR3 is 13 amino acids long. Between the trimmed V and J ends, which lost 2 bases and 7 bases, there was a span of 9 bases. Germline V gene data show CDR1 as MDHEN and CDR2 as SYDVKM. The CDR3 DNA reads TGTGCCAGCAGTTTAGGGGGGAAACAGCCCCAGCATTTT. Translating it yields CASSLGGKQPQHF.

The chain combines TRBV6-6 with TRBJ1-3, with unresolved D. The CDR3 is 16 amino acids. CDR1 is MNHNY, CDR2 SVGAGI, per germline (reference sequence). Trimming left V 3 bases short and J 2 bases short, with 14 bases between. The CDR3 spells CASSYRSPGTGNTIYF. DNA of the CDR3: TGTGCCAGCAGTTATAGATCCCCAGGCACTGGAAACACCATATATTTT.

V gene TRBV27 combines with J gene TRBJ1-2; D uncertain. V lost 7 bases, J lost 2 bases, and 17 bases lay in between. Germline CDR1 is MNHEY and CDR2 is SMNVEV (reference sequence). CDR3 length: 15 residues. CDR3 bases: TGTGCCAGCACCCCACGAGGGTACCTAAACTATGGCTACACCTTC. Translated: CASTPRGYLNYGYTF.

The chain employs TRBV4-2 and TRBJ2-5, with TRBD2 identical over 10 bases. From germline, CDR1 is LGHNA and CDR2 YNFKEQ. Trimming removed 0 bases from V and 4 bases from J; junction bases left unmatched: 5. The CDR3 loop spans 16 amino acids. CDR3 sequence: CASSQDAAGGRETQYF. CDR3 DNA sequence: TGTGCCAGCAGCCAAGATGCAGCGGGGGGGCGAGAGACCCAGTACTTC.

This clone was counted between two and nine times. V gene TRBV5-4 combines with J gene TRBJ2-1; tentative D call: TRBD1 (6 bases). V dropped 4 bases and J dropped 0 bases, with 11 bases sitting between them. The CDR3 runs to 15 residues. CDR1 is SGHNT, CDR2 YYREEE, per germline (reference sequence). The CDR3 loop is CASSQGKSSYNEQFF. The CDR3 DNA reads TGTGCCAGCAGCCAGGGGAAGAGCTCCTACAATGAGCAGTTCTTC.

In this sample, this clone turned up once. The chain joins TRBV7-2 to TRBJ1-5; D gene unclear. CDR1 and CDR2 (germline): SGHTA, FQGNSA. This CDR3 comprises 14 residues. Trimming pared 4 bases from V and 0 bases from J, leaving 7 bases between. The CDR3 DNA is TGTGCCAGCAGCTCAACAACTAGCAATCAGCCCCAGCATTTT. It codes for CASSSTTSNQPQHF.